This TCR beta chain appears in the sequencing data of a study of OX40 agonist ivuxolimab in advanced cancers. Overall study: Dose-escalation patients' cancers were hepatocellular carcinoma, melanoma, renal cell or head and neck cancer.

CDR1 is LNHDA and CDR2 is SQIVND in the germline V gene (reference sequence). CDR3 length: 13 amino acids. The J segment lost 5 bases and the V segment lost 10 bases, leaving 7 bases of the junction unmatched. Patients had blood sampled at baseline and again on cycle 4 day 1 and cycle 7 day 1. This clone was seen more than once but under ten times. Sequencing used immunoSEQ multiplex PCR; TCRdb keeps in-frame clones, though not all of them. The repertoire includes tens of thousands of clones, roughly 80% of them detected once, and around 1.6% sits in the top ten. The receptor's source is an adult with an advanced solid tumor such as melanoma, head and neck, liver or kidney cancer. The chain has TRBV19 and TRBJ1-1; TRBD1 matches 10 bases. The starting material was CD4+ or CD8+ T cells sorted from blood, obtained in a trial of the OX40 agonist ivuxolimab. The CDR3 nucleotides read TGTGCCATCCGACAGGGGGCTTGGACTGAAGCTTTCTTT. This codes for CAIRQGAWTEAFF.